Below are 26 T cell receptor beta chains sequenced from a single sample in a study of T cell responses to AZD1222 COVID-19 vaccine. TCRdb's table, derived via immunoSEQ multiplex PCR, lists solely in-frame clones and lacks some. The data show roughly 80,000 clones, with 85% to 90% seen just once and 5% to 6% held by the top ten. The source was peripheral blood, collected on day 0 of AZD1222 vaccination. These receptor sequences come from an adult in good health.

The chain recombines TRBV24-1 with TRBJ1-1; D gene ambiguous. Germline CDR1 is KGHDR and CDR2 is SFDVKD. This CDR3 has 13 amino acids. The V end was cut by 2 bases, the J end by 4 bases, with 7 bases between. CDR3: CATSDSTLTEAFF. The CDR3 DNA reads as TGTGCCACCAGTGATTCGACCCTCACTGAAGCTTTCTTT.

CDR3 sequence (DNA): TGCAGCGTTGAGGAAGGGGAAGAGACCCAGTACTTC. Encoded protein: CSVEEGEETQYF. The V call is TRBV29-1, the J call TRBJ2-5, with a tentative D call TRBD1 (5 bases). This CDR3 spans 12 amino acids. Germline V CDR1 and CDR2: SQVTM, ANQGSEA. Deletions cut 3 bases from V and 3 bases from J, with 8 bases between.

CDR3 residues: CASSQDSGAGDYEQYF. The CDR3 DNA follows: TGTGCCAGCAGCCAAGATAGTGGAGCGGGGGATTACGAGCAGTACTTC. The rearrangement uses TRBV4-2 and TRBJ2-7; the match to TRBD2 covers 8 bases. Germline values: CDR1 LGHNA, CDR2 YNFKEQ. V was pared by 0 bases and J by 4 bases, with 8 bases of the junction left unmatched. CDR3 length: 16 residues.

The CDR3 loop reads CASSLHGNTEAFF. Written as DNA, the CDR3 is TGTGCCAGCAGCTTGCATGGGAACACTGAAGCTTTCTTT. The V gene is TRBV7-9, the J gene TRBJ1-1; D is unresolved. Germline values: CDR1 SEHNR, CDR2 FQNEAQ (reference sequence). This CDR3 is built from 13 residues. Trimming shortened V by 3 bases and J by 1 base, and 6 bases separated the two germline ends.

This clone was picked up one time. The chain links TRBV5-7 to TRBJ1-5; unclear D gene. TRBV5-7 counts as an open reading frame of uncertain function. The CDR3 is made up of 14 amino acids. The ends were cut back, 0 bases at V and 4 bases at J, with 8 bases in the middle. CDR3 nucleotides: TGTGCCAGCAGCTTGGTGGCGCGAAATCAGCCCCAGCATTTT. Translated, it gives CASSLVARNQPQHF.

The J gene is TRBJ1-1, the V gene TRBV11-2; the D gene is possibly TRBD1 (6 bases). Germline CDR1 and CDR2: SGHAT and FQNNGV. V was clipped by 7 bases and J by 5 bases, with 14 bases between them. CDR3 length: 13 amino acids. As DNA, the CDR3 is TGTGCCAGCACCCCAGGGGTTAGGACTGAAGCTTTCTTT. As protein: CASTPGVRTEAFF.

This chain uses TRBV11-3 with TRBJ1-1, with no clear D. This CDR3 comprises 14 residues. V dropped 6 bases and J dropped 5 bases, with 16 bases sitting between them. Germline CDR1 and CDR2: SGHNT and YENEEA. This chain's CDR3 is CASRSVRTGTEAFF. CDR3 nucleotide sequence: TGTGCCAGCAGGTCGGTTAGAACGGGAACTGAAGCTTTCTTT. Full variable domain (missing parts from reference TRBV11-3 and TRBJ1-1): EAGVVQSPRYKIIEKKQPVAFWCNPISGHNTLYWYLQNLGQGPELLIRYENEEAVDDSQLPKDRFSAERLKGVDSTLKIQPAELGDSAVYLCASRSVRTGTEAFFGQGTRLTVV.

The CDR3 spells CASSVQWNTEAFF. The DNA for the CDR3 is TGTGCCAGCTCGGTCCAGTGGAACACTGAAGCTTTCTTT. V usage is TRBV18 and J usage is TRBJ1-1; D is unclear. CDR1 is KGHSH and CDR2 is LQKENI in the germline V gene. This CDR3 comprises 13 residues. With 6 bases removed from V and 1 base from J, the gap between germline ends came to 9 bases.

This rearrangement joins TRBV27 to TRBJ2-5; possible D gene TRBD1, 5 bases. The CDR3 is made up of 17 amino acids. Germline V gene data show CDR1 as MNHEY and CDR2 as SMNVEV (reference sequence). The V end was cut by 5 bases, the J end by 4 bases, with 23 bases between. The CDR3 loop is CASSPWKGFVMSETQYF. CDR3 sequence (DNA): TGTGCCAGCAGTCCCTGGAAGGGGTTTGTTATGTCAGAGACCCAGTACTTC.

CDR3 amino acids: CASSIVGSMNTEAFF. DNA of the CDR3: TGTGCCAGTAGTATAGTGGGATCCATGAACACTGAAGCTTTCTTT. The chain employs TRBV19 and TRBJ1-1; no clear D. Germline-derived CDR1 and CDR2 are LNHDA and SQIVND (reference sequence). This CDR3 is built from 15 residues. Trimming cost V 1 base and J 0 bases, with 9 bases left between them.

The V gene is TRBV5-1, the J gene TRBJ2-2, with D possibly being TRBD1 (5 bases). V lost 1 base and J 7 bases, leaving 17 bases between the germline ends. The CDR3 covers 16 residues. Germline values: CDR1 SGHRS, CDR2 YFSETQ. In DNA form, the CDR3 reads TGCGCCAGCAGCTTGAGTGGTGGGGCCTGGGGCGGGGAGCTGTTTTTT. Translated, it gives CASSLSGGAWGGELFF.

CDR3 nucleotides: TGTGCCAGCAGCCGGGACACGCCAAATGAAAAACTGTTTTTT. It translates to CASSRDTPNEKLFF. The chain links TRBV2 to TRBJ1-4; a possible D gene is TRBD1 (6 bases). V was pared by 6 bases and J by 5 bases, with 13 bases between. CDR1 SNHLY and CDR2 FYNNEI come from the germline V gene. This CDR3 has 14 residues. Drawing the rest from reference TRBV2 and TRBJ1-4, the complete variable domain is EPEVTQTPSHQVTQMGQEVILRCVPISNHLYFYWYRQILGQKVEFLVSFYNNEISEKSEIFDDQFSVERPDGSNFTLKIRSTKLEDSAMYFCASSRDTPNEKLFFGSGTQLSVL.

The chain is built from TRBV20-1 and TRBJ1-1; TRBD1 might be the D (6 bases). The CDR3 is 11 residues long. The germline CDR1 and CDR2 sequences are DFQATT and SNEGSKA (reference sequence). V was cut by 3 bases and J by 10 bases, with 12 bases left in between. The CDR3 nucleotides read TGCAGTGCTAGGATGGGGGCTGGAGCTTTCTTT. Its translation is CSARMGAGAFF.

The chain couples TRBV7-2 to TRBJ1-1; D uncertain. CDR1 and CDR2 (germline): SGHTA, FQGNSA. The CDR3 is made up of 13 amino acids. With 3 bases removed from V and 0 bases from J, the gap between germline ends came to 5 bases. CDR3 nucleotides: TGTGCCAGCAGCTTCCGGGTGAACACTGAAGCTTTCTTT. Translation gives CASSFRVNTEAFF.

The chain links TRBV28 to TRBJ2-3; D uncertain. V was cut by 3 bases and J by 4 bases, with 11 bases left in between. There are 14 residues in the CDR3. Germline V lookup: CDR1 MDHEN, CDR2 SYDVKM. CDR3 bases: TGTGCCAGCAGTTTGCGGCTAGTCCCAGATACGCAGTATTTT. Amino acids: CASSLRLVPDTQYF.

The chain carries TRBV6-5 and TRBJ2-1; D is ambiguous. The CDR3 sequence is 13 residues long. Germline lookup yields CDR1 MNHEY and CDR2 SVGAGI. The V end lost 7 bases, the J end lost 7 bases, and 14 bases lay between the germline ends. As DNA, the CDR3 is TGTGCCAGCACCAAGATCACGTCAAATGAGCAGTTCTTC. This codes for CASTKITSNEQFF.

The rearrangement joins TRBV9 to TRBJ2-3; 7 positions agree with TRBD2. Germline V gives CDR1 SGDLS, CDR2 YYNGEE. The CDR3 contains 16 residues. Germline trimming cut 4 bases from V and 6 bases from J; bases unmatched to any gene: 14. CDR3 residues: CASSLGGGGPSDTQYF. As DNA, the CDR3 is TGTGCCAGCAGCCTGGGCGGCGGGGGTCCTTCTGATACGCAGTATTTT.

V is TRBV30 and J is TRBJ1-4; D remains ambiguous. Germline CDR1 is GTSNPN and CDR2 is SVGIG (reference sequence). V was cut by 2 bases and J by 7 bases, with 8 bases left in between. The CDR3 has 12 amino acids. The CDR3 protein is CAWSPEGEKLFF. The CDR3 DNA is TGTGCCTGGAGTCCCGAAGGTGAAAAACTGTTTTTT.

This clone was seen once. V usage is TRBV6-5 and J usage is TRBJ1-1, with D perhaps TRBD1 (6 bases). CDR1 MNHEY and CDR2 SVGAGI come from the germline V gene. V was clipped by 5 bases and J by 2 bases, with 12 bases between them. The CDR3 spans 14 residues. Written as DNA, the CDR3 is TGTGCCAGCAGTCAGGGACACTATAACACTGAAGCTTTCTTT. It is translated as CASSQGHYNTEAFF.

The CDR3 DNA sequence: TGTGCCAGCTCACCCTGGACAGGGGGCATCAACGAGCAGTACTTC. Translation gives CASSPWTGGINEQYF. This chain joins TRBV18 and TRBJ2-7, with 11 bases that match TRBD1. Germline CDR1 reads KGHSH; CDR2 reads LQKENI. The CDR3 has 15 residues. Unmatched junction bases numbered 6, after V lost 3 bases and J lost 5 bases.

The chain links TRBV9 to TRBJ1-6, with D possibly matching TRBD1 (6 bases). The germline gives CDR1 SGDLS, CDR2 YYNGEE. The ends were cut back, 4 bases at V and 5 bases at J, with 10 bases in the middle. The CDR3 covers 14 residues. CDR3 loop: CASSLRQDNSPLHF. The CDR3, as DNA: TGTGCCAGCAGCCTGAGACAGGATAATTCACCCCTCCACTTT.

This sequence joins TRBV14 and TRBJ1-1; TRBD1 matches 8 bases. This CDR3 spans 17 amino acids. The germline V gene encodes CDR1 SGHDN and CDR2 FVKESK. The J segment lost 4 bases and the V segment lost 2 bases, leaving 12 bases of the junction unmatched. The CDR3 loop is CASSQTGQEDLGTEAFF. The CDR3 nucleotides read TGTGCCAGCAGCCAAACGGGACAGGAGGACCTGGGCACTGAAGCTTTCTTT.

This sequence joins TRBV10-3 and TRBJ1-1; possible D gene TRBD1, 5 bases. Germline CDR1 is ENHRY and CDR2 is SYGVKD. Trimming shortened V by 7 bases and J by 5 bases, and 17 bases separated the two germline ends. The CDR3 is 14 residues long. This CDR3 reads CAITSTPGETEAFF. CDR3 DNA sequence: TGTGCCATCACCAGTACGCCGGGGGAAACTGAAGCTTTCTTT.

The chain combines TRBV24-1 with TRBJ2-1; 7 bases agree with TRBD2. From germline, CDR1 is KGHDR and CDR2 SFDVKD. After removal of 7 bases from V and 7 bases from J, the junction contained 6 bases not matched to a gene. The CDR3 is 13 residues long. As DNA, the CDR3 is TGTGCCACCAGCGCCGGGGGGTGGAATGAGCAGTTCTTC. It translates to CATSAGGWNEQFF.

The CDR3 nucleotides are TGTGCCAGCAACCCGGGACAGGGATATTCTAACTATGGCTACACCTTC. Protein sequence: CASNPGQGYSNYGYTF. The chain carries TRBV2 and TRBJ1-2, with 9 bases fitting TRBD1. The CDR3 spans 16 residues. After removal of 7 bases from V and 0 bases from J, the junction contained 9 bases not matched to a gene. CDR1 and CDR2 (germline): SNHLY, FYNNEI.

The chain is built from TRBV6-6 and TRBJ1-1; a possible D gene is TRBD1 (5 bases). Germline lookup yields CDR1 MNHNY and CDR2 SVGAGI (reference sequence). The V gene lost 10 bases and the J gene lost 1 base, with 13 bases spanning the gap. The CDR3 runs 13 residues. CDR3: CATRLTENTEAFF. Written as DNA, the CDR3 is TGTGCCACTCGGTTGACAGAGAACACTGAAGCTTTCTTT.